The 2 T cell receptor beta chains below were found in one sample sequenced in a study of shared clonotypes between healthy human individuals. Repertoires were generated with immunoSEQ multiplex PCR, while TCRdb's copy carries only in-frame clones and drops some. The table includes 95,000 to 120,000 clones, 68% detected once. The sample comprised memory CD8+ T cells sorted from blood. Subset described: CD45RO+ cells pooled with CCR7-negative TemRA cells. These receptors were obtained from a woman aged 25 to 39 in good health.

The V gene is TRBV28, the J gene TRBJ1-2; D unresolved. CDR1 and CDR2 (germline): MDHEN, SYDVKM. Trimming took 6 bases from V and 3 from J, leaving 23 bases between them. The CDR3 has 17 residues. The CDR3 spells CASSKLAPYSRDYGYTF. In DNA, the CDR3 is TGTGCCAGCAGCAAGCTTGCCCCTTACAGTAGAGACTATGGCTACACCTTC.

The genes are TRBV11-2 and TRBJ2-2; TRBD2 agrees at 13 bases. Germline values: CDR1 SGHAT, CDR2 FQNNGV. Unmatched junction bases numbered 7, after V lost 5 bases and J lost 7 bases. CDR3 size: 16 residues. The chain's CDR3 is CASSIRTSGRHGELFF. The CDR3 coding sequence is TGTGCCAGCAGCATAAGGACTAGCGGGAGACACGGGGAGCTGTTTTTT.